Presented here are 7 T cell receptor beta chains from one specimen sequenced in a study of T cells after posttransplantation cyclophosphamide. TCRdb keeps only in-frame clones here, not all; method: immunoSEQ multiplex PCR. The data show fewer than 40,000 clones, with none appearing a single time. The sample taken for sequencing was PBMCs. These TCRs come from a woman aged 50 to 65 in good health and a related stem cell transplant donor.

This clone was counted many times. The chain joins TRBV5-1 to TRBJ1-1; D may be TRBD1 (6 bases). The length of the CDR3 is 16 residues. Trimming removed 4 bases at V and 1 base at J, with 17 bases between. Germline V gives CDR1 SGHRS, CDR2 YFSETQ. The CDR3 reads CASSLDQVGGNTEAFF. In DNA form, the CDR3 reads TGCGCCAGCAGCCTGGATCAGGTAGGGGGGAACACTGAAGCTTTCTTT.

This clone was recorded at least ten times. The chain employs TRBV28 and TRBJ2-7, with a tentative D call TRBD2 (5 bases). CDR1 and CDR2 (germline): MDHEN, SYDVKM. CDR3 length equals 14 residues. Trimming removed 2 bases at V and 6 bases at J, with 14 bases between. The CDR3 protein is CASSLRVLAGEQYF. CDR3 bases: TGTGCCAGCAGTTTAAGGGTTCTAGCAGGCGAGCAGTACTTC.

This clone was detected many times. The CDR3 loop is CASSFMRAPLDGYTF. The CDR3 DNA sequence: TGTGCCAGCAGCTTTATGAGGGCCCCACTTGATGGCTACACCTTC. J is TRBJ1-2 and V is TRBV7-9; D gene uncertain. The CDR3 consists of 15 residues. V lost 3 bases, J lost 6 bases, and 17 bases lay in between. In germline, CDR1 is SEHNR, CDR2 FQNEAQ (reference sequence).

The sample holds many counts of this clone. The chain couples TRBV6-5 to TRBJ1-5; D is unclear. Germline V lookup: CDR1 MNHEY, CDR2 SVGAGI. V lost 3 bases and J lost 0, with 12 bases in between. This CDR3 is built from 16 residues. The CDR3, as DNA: TGTGCCAGCAGTTATCACCGGGTCCTTAGCAATCAGCCCCAGCATTTT. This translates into CASSYHRVLSNQPQHF.

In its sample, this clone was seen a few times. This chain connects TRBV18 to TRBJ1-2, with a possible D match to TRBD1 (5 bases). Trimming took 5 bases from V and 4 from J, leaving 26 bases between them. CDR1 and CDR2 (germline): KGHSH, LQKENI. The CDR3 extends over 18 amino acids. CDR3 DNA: TGTGCCAGCTCAACTTCACCCGCAGGGAGAATGGATCGCTATGGCTACACCTTC. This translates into CASSTSPAGRMDRYGYTF. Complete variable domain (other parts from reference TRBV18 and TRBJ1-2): NAGVMQNPRHLVRRRGQEARLRCSPMKGHSHVYWYRQLPEEGLKFMVYLQKENIIDESGMPKERFSAEFPKEGPSILRIQQVVRGDSAAYFCASSTSPAGRMDRYGYTFGSGTRLTVV.

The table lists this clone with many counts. CDR3 in amino acids: CAVSGTRSYEQYF. The CDR3 bases are TGTGCCGTGAGCGGGACTCGTTCCTACGAGCAGTACTTC. The V gene is TRBV6-6, the J gene TRBJ2-7; 7 positions agree with TRBD2. The V gene's germline CDR1 is MNHNY and CDR2 SVGAGI (reference sequence). The CDR3 loop spans 13 amino acids. The trim removed 11 bases at V and 1 base at J, leaving 8 bases unmatched.

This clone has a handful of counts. As DNA, the CDR3 is TGTGCCAGCCGGAATAGCCGGGTTGGAACTAATGAAAAACTGTTTTTT. This translates into CASRNSRVGTNEKLFF. The J gene is TRBJ1-4, the V gene TRBV12-3 or TRBV12-4; D uncertain. This CDR3 is built from 16 residues. V was shortened by 8 bases and J by 1 base, with 17 bases between the two germline ends.